Sequencing of this T cell receptor (beta chain) was carried out in a study of T cell responses to AZD1222 COVID-19 vaccine. Study-wide context: Timing groups of about 4 and about 12 weeks for second doses were pooled. Whole-study results and caveats: Mapped onto spike, vaccine-associated CD4 TCRs spanned it and were dominant at 160-218 and 743-854. Spike-specific TCR breadth and depth both grew after two AZD1222 doses.

As for this clone: What it recognizes is unknown.

Germline V lookup: CDR1 LNHDA, CDR2 SQIVND (reference sequence). The CDR3 runs to 15 residues. The V end lost 10 bases, the J end lost 0 bases, and 16 bases lay between the germline ends. The method was immunoSEQ multiplex PCR; TCRdb's version includes in-frame clones alone and lacks a portion of them. The table shows 100,000 to 150,000 clones, with around nine tenths occurring only once. The clonotype originates from an adult in good health. Specimen: peripheral blood, collected on day 0 of AZD1222 vaccination. This chain connects TRBV19 to TRBJ1-5; D unresolved. Written as DNA, the CDR3 is TGTGCCACCCTTCTAAGTCCCTATAGCAATCAGCCCCAGCATTTT. Amino acids: CATLLSPYSNQPQHF.